This T cell receptor (beta chain) was observed in a study of T cells in narcolepsy. Measured with immunoSEQ multiplex PCR; TCRdb has only the in-frame clones, and not every one. Seen here are tens of thousands of clones, 70% to 90% observed once, and the top ten hold 10%. As to this clone: The junction and the germline gene differ at one end; a read error may be behind it.

Germline V lookup: CDR1 SSHAT, CDR2 FNYEAQ (reference sequence). The CDR3 totals 15 residues. This TCR was recovered from a human donor in good health. Sample: memory (CD45RA-) CD4+ T cells from blood. The chain joins TRBV7-7 to TRBJ2-1; weak D call: TRBD2 (6 bases). This CDR3 reads CASSISREFSSEQFF. The CDR3 coding sequence is TGTGCTAGCAGCATAAGCCGGGAGTTTAGTAGTGAGCAGTTCTTC.